A selection of T cell receptor beta chains follows, all from one sample in a study of cytomegalovirus exposure and HLA in healthy donors. The assay was immunoSEQ multiplex PCR, and TCRdb's table has in-frame clones only and misses some. The sample contains roughly 97,000 clones, roughly a tenth of which appear only once. The sample taken for sequencing was PBMCs. These receptors were obtained from a man aged 35-49 years in good health and CMV-seropositive. The CDR3 runs from the conserved cysteine through the conserved F or W. D genes are given only for firm matches. Clone size is given for some rows only: seen once, a few or many times, or a class if the clone is expanded.

J gene | D gene | clone size | V gene | CDR3 DNA | CDR3 protein
TRBJ1-1 | - | - | TRBV9 | TGTGCCAGCAGCGGTCGACAGACCCCTGAAGCTTTCTTT | CASSGRQTPEAFF
TRBJ2-1 | - | few | TRBV4-3 | TGCGCCAGCAGCCAAGGCAGGGAACAATCCTACAATGAGCAGTTCTTC | CASSQGREQSYNEQFF
TRBJ2-1 | TRBD2 | - | TRBV10-3 | TGTGCCACCCGACTAGCGGGAGAGGAGCAGTTCTTC | CATRLAGEEQFF
TRBJ2-7 | - | - | TRBV5-4 | TGTGCCAGCAGAATCCAGGAATCATACGAGCAGTACTTC | CASRIQESYEQYF
TRBJ1-2 | - | - | TRBV7-9 | TGTGCCAGCAGCTTACTGGGGAGGGAATATGGCTACACCTTC | CASSLLGREYGYTF
TRBJ2-4 | - | - | TRBV14 | TGTGCCAGCAGCCAAGATACAGGATGGAACATTCAGTACTTC | CASSQDTGWNIQYF
TRBJ2-5 | TRBD1 | - | TRBV6-1 | TGTGCCAGCACGAACAGGGGAAGGGAGACCCAGTACTTC | CASTNRGRETQYF
TRBJ2-1 | - | - | TRBV4-2 | TGTGCCAGCAGCCAAACTTACCCCTCCTACAATGAGCAGTTCTTC | CASSQTYPSYNEQFF
TRBJ1-2 | TRBD1 | - | TRBV4-2 | TGTGCCAGCAGCGGGGACAGTGGCTACACCTTC | CASSGDSGYTF
TRBJ1-5 | - | few | TRBV19 | TGTGCCAGTAGGGACATCTATAGCAATCAGCCCCAGCATTTT | CASRDIYSNQPQHF
TRBJ2-7 | - | few | TRBV10-1 | TGCGCCAGCAGTTCAACAGGGGAGCAGTACTTC | CASSSTGEQYF
TRBJ1-1 | - | - | TRBV19 | TGTGCCAGTAGTAGCGAGGGAATTGGGAACACTGAAGCTTTCTTT | CASSSEGIGNTEAFF
TRBJ2-1 | TRBD1 | - | TRBV7-8 | TGTGCCAGCAGCTCGGACAGGGGGACCTACAATGAGCAGTTCTTC | CASSSDRGTYNEQFF
TRBJ2-1 | TRBD2 | - | TRBV11-2 | TGTGCCAGCAGCTTAGTCTTGACTAGCGGGAGGGCTGAGCAGTTCTTC | CASSLVLTSGRAEQFF
TRBJ2-7 | - | - | TRBV5-1 | TGCGCCAGCAGCCAGGGACAAAACCCTTCCTACGAGCAGTACTTC | CASSQGQNPSYEQYF
TRBJ2-7 | TRBD2 | - | TRBV6-6 | TGTGCCGTACTAGCGGGAGTCTACGAGCAGTACTTC | CAVLAGVYEQYF
TRBJ2-1 | TRBD2 | few | TRBV11-3 | TGTGCCAGCAGCTTAACTAGCGGGAAGGCCGATGAGCAGTTCTTC | CASSLTSGKADEQFF
TRBJ2-2 | TRBD2 | - | TRBV10-3 | TGTGCCATCTCAGCGCGTAGCGGGAAAAGCACCGGGGAGCTGTTTTTT | CAISARSGKSTGELFF
TRBJ1-5 | TRBD1 | - | TRBV19 | TGTGCCAGTACCCCTACAGGGGGCGAACAGCCCCAGCATTTT | CASTPTGGEQPQHF
TRBJ1-1 | TRBD1 | - | TRBV28 | TGTGCCAGCGGGACTGCCGGGACAGGTAACACTGAAGCTTTCTTT | CASGTAGTGNTEAFF
TRBJ2-4 | - | - | TRBV5-4 | TGTGCCAGCAGCTTTTTTATTACTGGTGGAAACATTCAGTACTTC | CASSFFITGGNIQYF
TRBJ1-2 | - | - | TRBV29-1 | TGCAGCGTCTCAGAACAGCTTTATGGCTACACCTTC | CSVSEQLYGYTF
TRBJ2-3 | TRBD1 | few | TRBV15 | TGTGCCACCAGCCGGACAGGGCGCACAGATACGCAGTATTTT | CATSRTGRTDTQYF
TRBJ2-1 | - | - | TRBV11-2 | TGTGCCAGCAGCTTGTCTCTCTGGAGCGGCTACAACAATGAGCAGTTCTTC | CASSLSLWSGYNNEQFF
TRBJ2-1 | TRBD2 | few | TRBV5-8 | TGTGCCAGCAGCTTGACGGTGACTAGCGGGACGGACAATGAGCAGTTCTTC | CASSLTVTSGTDNEQFF
TRBJ2-5 | - | few | TRBV7-8 | TGTGCCAGCAGCCCGCTCGGCACAGGGCTTGAGACCCAGTACTTC | CASSPLGTGLETQYF
TRBJ2-3 | - | few | TRBV10-3 | TGTGCCATCAGTGTACGGAGCACAGATACGCAGTATTTT | CAISVRSTDTQYF
TRBJ2-2 | TRBD2 | - | TRBV19 | TGTGCCAGTAGTACTCTAGCGGGACCCAACACCGGGGAGCTGTTTTTT | CASSTLAGPNTGELFF
TRBJ2-1 | TRBD2 | - | TRBV28 | TGTGCCAGCAGTTACCTCGCTAGCGGGAGCAATGAGCAGTTCTTC | CASSYLASGSNEQFF
TRBJ2-2 | TRBD2 | few | TRBV9 | TGTGCCAGCAGCGTAGTCCTCGGGAGGGACAACACCGGGGAGCTGTTTTTT | CASSVVLGRDNTGELFF
TRBJ2-4 | - | - | TRBV5-6 | TGTGCCAGCAGCTTGGCGGGGAGGCGGGACATTCAGTACTTC | CASSLAGRRDIQYF
TRBJ1-5 | TRBD1 | - | TRBV28 | TGTGCCGGAGCCACAGGGGATAGCAATCAGCCCCAGCATTTT | CAGATGDSNQPQHF
TRBJ2-7 | - | - | TRBV7-9 | TGTGCCAGCAGCCCCGGACTACCGGGGTTGTCCGAGCAGTACTTC | CASSPGLPGLSEQYF
TRBJ2-3 | - | few | TRBV11-2 | TGTGCCAGCAGCTCTACAGGGTCCTCCACAGATACGCAGTATTTT | CASSSTGSSTDTQYF
TRBJ2-7 | - | - | TRBV5-6 | TGTGCCAGCAGCTTGTTGGGGCAAGGACATGAGCAGTACTTC | CASSLLGQGHEQYF
TRBJ1-1 | - | - | TRBV11-3 | TGTGCCAGCAGCTTAGATCGGGTGTATAACCACACTGAAGCTTTCTTT | CASSLDRVYNHTEAFF
TRBJ1-2 | - | few | TRBV4-3 | TGCGCCAGCAGCCAAGAACCAGGCCATGGCTACACCTTC | CASSQEPGHGYTF
TRBJ2-3 | TRBD2 | - | TRBV19 | TGTGCCAGTAGTAACGGTGCGGGAGCGGGAGATACGCAGTATTTT | CASSNGAGAGDTQYF
TRBJ1-3 | TRBD1 | few | TRBV13 | TGTGCCAGCAGCTTACACAGGGGAACTGGAAACACCATATATTTT | CASSLHRGTGNTIYF
TRBJ2-5 | - | few | TRBV5-1 | TGCGCCAGCAGCCATAGACAATTGTCCTATTCCGGCGAGACCCAGTACTTC | CASSHRQLSYSGETQYF
TRBJ2-7 | TRBD2 | many | TRBV14 | TGTGCCAGCAGCCTTCTACCCGGACTAGCGGAAGAGCAGTACTTC | CASSLLPGLAEEQYF
TRBJ2-1 | - | few | TRBV6-5 | TGTGCCAGCAGTTACCCCGAGGGCAACAATGAGCAGTTCTTC | CASSYPEGNNEQFF
TRBJ2-7 | - | few | TRBV29-1 | TGCAGCGTTTCTAGATCCTACGAGCAGTACTTC | CSVSRSYEQYF
TRBJ2-5 | - | - | TRBV7-7 | TGTGCTAGCAGCTTGGTTGACGGGTACCAAGAGACCCAGTACTTC | CASSLVDGYQETQYF
TRBJ2-5 | TRBD1 | few | TRBV19 | TGTGCCAGTAGCCGGACAGGGGGGTGGGAGACCCAGTACTTC | CASSRTGGWETQYF
TRBJ2-1 | TRBD1 | - | TRBV4-1 | TGCGCCAGCAGCCAACCAACAGGGGGTAGGTCCTACAATGAGCAGTTCTTC | CASSQPTGGRSYNEQFF
TRBJ2-1 | TRBD1 | few | TRBV29-1 | TGCAGCGTGAGGACAGGGGGCCCCTACAATGAGCAGTTCTTC | CSVRTGGPYNEQFF
TRBJ1-4 | - | - | TRBV5-6 | TGTGCCAGCAGCTTCGGGAATAATGAAAAACTGTTTTTT | CASSFGNNEKLFF
TRBJ2-7 | - | few | TRBV27 | TGTGCCAGCAGGCTAGCAGCTTCCTACGAGCAGTACTTC | CASRLAASYEQYF
TRBJ2-1 | TRBD2 | - | TRBV27 | TGTGCCAGCAGTTTTCTCAGGACTAGCGGGAGAGGGGATGAGCAGTTCTTC | CASSFLRTSGRGDEQFF
TRBJ2-1 | TRBD2 | - | TRBV28 | TGTGCCAGCAGTATCCTCACGGGAGGAGCTGAGCAGTTCTTC | CASSILTGGAEQFF
TRBJ2-7 | TRBD2 | few | TRBV19 | TGTGCCAGTAGTATCCCTAGCGGGAGAATTGAGCAGTACTTC | CASSIPSGRIEQYF
TRBJ2-5 | - | - | TRBV19 | TGTGCCAGTAGTATAGTTCTCGGGGGACTGCCCGGGGAGACCCAGTACTTC | CASSIVLGGLPGETQYF
TRBJ1-2 | TRBD1 | few | TRBV5-4 | TGTGCCAGCAGCCGGACAGGGGCCCATCTGGATGGCTACACCTTC | CASSRTGAHLDGYTF
TRBJ2-2 | TRBD1 | few | TRBV27 | TGTGCCAGCAGTTTCGGGACAGGGACCGGGGAGCTGTTTTTT | CASSFGTGTGELFF
TRBJ2-7 | - | - | TRBV19 | TGTGCCAGTACCTTTACAGGGAGCTACGAGCAGTACTTC | CASTFTGSYEQYF
TRBJ1-1 | - | few | TRBV19 | TGTGCCAGTAGCTTCTACAGGGCTGAAGCTTTCTTT | CASSFYRAEAFF
TRBJ2-1 | - | - | TRBV5-4 | TGTGCCAGCAGCCTGACTAATGAGCAGTTCTTC | CASSLTNEQFF
TRBJ2-7 | TRBD2 | few | TRBV5-6 | TGTGCCAGCAGCTTGGGACTAGCTACGGGCTACGAGCAGTACTTC | CASSLGLATGYEQYF
TRBJ2-5 | TRBD2 | - | TRBV7-2 | TGTGCCAGCAGATCTAGGACTAGCGGGGTACCTCAAGAGACCCAGTACTTC | CASRSRTSGVPQETQYF